A selection of T cell receptor beta chains follows, all from one sample in a study of CD8 T cells in ankylosing spondylitis. Each CDR3 protein gets one entry after TCRdb re-called the 5' RACE reads with MiXCR. The repertoire includes 150,000 to 200,000 distinct CDR3 sequences, approximately 18% of them detected once, and more than 3.5% sits in the top ten. The sample taken for sequencing was blood, either unsorted or a sorted T cell fraction (not recorded which). All receptors derive from a male donor under 35 with ankylosing spondylitis or in good health (not recorded which). CDR3s include the opening cysteine and the closing phenylalanine or tryptophan. The D gene is left open where the match is weak. Expanded clones are given a class, and other clones once, few, many or no size at all.

clone size,V gene,D gene,J gene,CDR3 protein,CDR3 DNA
many,TRBV18,TRBD1,TRBJ2-2,CASSPDRGTGELFF,TGTGCCAGCTCACCGGACAGGGGCACCGGGGAGCTGTTTTTT
many,TRBV28,-,TRBJ1-1,CASRRHSVIRPEAFF,TGTGCCAGCAGAAGACACAGCGTAATTCGCCCTGAAGCTTTCTTT
many,TRBV12-3/TRBV12-4,-,TRBJ2-1,CASRPPTGTQKTNEQFF,TGTGCCAGCAGGCCTCCAACCGGGACCCAGAAAACCAATGAGCAGTTCTTC
many,TRBV11-3,-,TRBJ2-6,CASSQRTGANVLTF,TGTGCCAGCAGCCAGCGAACTGGGGCCAACGTCCTGACTTTC
few,TRBV29-1,TRBD1,TRBJ2-1,CSVGSGQGDHEQFF,TGCAGCGTTGGGTCGGGACAGGGAGACCATGAGCAGTTCTTC
many,TRBV20-1,-,TRBJ2-5,CSAPDSRQDWETQYF,TGCAGTGCTCCTGACTCACGACAGGACTGGGAGACCCAGTACTTC
many,TRBV4-3,-,TRBJ2-3,CASSQDLGGATDTQYF,TGCGCCAGCAGCCAAGATTTGGGAGGCGCCACAGATACGCAGTATTTT
many,TRBV9,-,TRBJ2-1,CASSVGSSGLNNEQFF,TGTGCCAGCAGCGTAGGGAGTAGCGGACTAAACAATGAGCAGTTCTTC
few,TRBV4-2,-,TRBJ1-2,CASSQDSRGNYGYTF,TGTGCCAGCAGCCAAGATTCCAGGGGTAACTATGGCTACACCTTC
many,TRBV7-9,-,TRBJ1-2,CASSFDGYTF,TGTGCCAGCAGCTTTGATGGCTACACCTTC
many,TRBV20-1,-,TRBJ2-1,CSASPTSRVGNEQFF,TGCAGTGCTAGCCCCACTAGCCGTGTGGGGAATGAGCAGTTCTTC
few,TRBV20-1,-,TRBJ1-5,CSATHGADRNQPQHF,TGCAGTGCCACCCACGGGGCTGATCGCAATCAGCCCCAGCATTTT
many,TRBV28,-,TRBJ2-2,CASSSLLDTNTGELFF,TGTGCCAGCAGCTCCCTACTGGACACGAACACCGGGGAGCTGTTTTTT
-,TRBV29-1,-,TRBJ2-5,CSVVPIQETQYF,TGCAGCGTTGTACCCATTCAAGAGACCCAGTACTTC
-,TRBV29-1,-,TRBJ1-2,CSVEERASANYGYTF,TGCAGCGTTGAAGAGCGGGCGTCAGCTAACTATGGCTACACCTTC